Presented here are 28 T cell receptor beta chains from one specimen sequenced in a study of T cells in Graves' hyperthyroidism and ophthalmopathy. The TCR beta CDR3 regions underwent amplification using RNA transcripts as the source. An initial round of RT-PCR targeting the TCR CDR3 relied on the HTBI primer set. TCRdb reprocessed the multiplex PCR reads via MiXCR and lists one record per CDR3 protein. The sample has around 520,000 distinct CDR3 sequences; approximately 15% are singletons. The sequencing sample was made of blood. All receptors come from a woman under 30 with Graves' hyperthyroidism.

This clonotype was counted between two and nine times. This chain uses TRBV6-1 with TRBJ1-3; possible D gene TRBD1, 5 bases. In germline, CDR1 is MNHNS, CDR2 SASEGT. V gave up 5 bases and J gave up 1 base, with 12 bases separating them. The CDR3 spans 15 residues. The CDR3 here is CASSSDSQSGNTIYF. CDR3 bases: TGTGCCAGCAGTTCCGACAGTCAGTCTGGAAACACCATATATTTT.

This clonotype came up many times. CDR3 amino acids: CAWTPGHLTYEQYF. The DNA of the CDR3 is TGTGCCTGGACACCGGGACACCTTACCTACGAGCAGTACTTC. This rearrangement joins TRBV30 to TRBJ2-7, with D tentatively TRBD1 (6 bases). The germline gives CDR1 GTSNPN, CDR2 SVGIG (reference sequence). V was trimmed by 4 bases and J by 2 bases, leaving 15 bases between them. The length of the CDR3 is 14 residues.

There are a few counts of this clonotype. The rearrangement joins TRBV4-1 to TRBJ2-2, with D tentatively TRBD2 (6 bases). This CDR3 contains 17 residues. The V gene's germline CDR1 is MGHRA and CDR2 YSYEKL. Trimming took 2 bases from V and 0 from J, leaving 13 bases between them. CDR3 loop: CASSQHLADANTGELFF. The CDR3 region has the DNA TGCGCCAGCAGCCAACACTTAGCGGACGCGAACACCGGGGAGCTGTTTTTT.

Ten or more counts support this clonotype. The rearrangement uses TRBV11-2 and TRBJ2-7; D not certain. The CDR3 has 13 residues. V was clipped by 0 bases and J by 4 bases, with 7 bases between them. Germline CDR1 is SGHAT and CDR2 is FQNNGV. CDR3 nucleotides: TGTGCCAGCAGCTTAGATCCTAAGTACGAGCAGTACGTC. Its protein product is CASSLDPKYEQYV.

The V and J genes are TRBV9 and TRBJ2-7; 9 bases agree with TRBD1. Trimming took 3 bases from V and 2 from J; bases not matched to a gene: 6. There are 15 residues in the CDR3. Looked up from germline, CDR1 is SGDLS and CDR2 is YYNGEE. This CDR3 is CASSGGQGRTYEQYF. CDR3 nucleotide sequence: TGTGCCAGCAGCGGGGGACAGGGAAGGACCTACGAGCAGTACTTC.

Worth noting for this clonotype: Germline is not matched at one junction end, which may reflect a read error. CDR3 sequence reads: CASSQDTAVGWSGSTIYF. Here the CDR3 DNA reads TGTGCCAGCAGCCAAGACACAGCAGTAGGGTGGTCTGGAAGCACCATATATTTT. The V and J genes are TRBV14 and TRBJ1-3, with no clear D. Germline lookup yields CDR1 SGHDN and CDR2 FVKESK. The CDR3 is 18 amino acids.

Many counts were recorded for this clonotype. The J gene is TRBJ1-1, the V gene TRBV19; perhaps TRBD1 as D (6 bases). The CDR3 runs 15 residues. V was shortened by 5 bases and J by 2 bases, with 15 bases between the two germline ends. Germline V CDR1 and CDR2: LNHDA, SQIVND (reference sequence). DNA for the CDR3: TGTGCCAGTAGTCCTCGACAGGCGTCCAACACTGAAGCTTTCTTT. This gives the protein CASSPRQASNTEAFF.

This clonotype was observed a few times. V is TRBV12-3 or TRBV12-4 and J is TRBJ2-1; TRBD2 aligns across 16 bases. V shed 4 bases and J 4 bases; nucleotides not matched to a gene: 1. The CDR3 covers 16 residues. CDR3 in DNA: TGTGCCAGCAGTTCGGGACTAGCGGGAGGGTACAATGAGCAGTTCTTC. This translates into CASSSGLAGGYNEQFF.

The rearrangement uses TRBV20-1 and TRBJ2-5; the D gene could be TRBD1 or TRBD2 (5 bases each). There are 16 residues in the CDR3. The germline V gene has CDR1 DFQATT and CDR2 SNEGSKA (reference sequence). V was clipped by 2 bases and J by 2 bases, with 18 bases between them. The CDR3 loop reads CSARLRGRGLQETQYF. The CDR3 DNA is TGCAGTGCTAGACTAAGGGGCCGGGGCTTACAAGAGACCCAGTACTTC.

This clonotype showed up many times. This chain links TRBV28 with TRBJ2-5; TRBD2 aligns across 13 bases. V trimming: 2 bases; J trimming: 3 bases; junction bases outside the gene matches: 15. Germline CDR1 is MDHEN and CDR2 is SYDVKM. The CDR3 is 20 residues long. CDR3 nucleotides: TGTGCCAGCAGTTTAGATCGACAAAAGCGGACTAGCGGGAGAGAAGAGACCCAGTACTTC. Translating gives CASSLDRQKRTSGREETQYF.

This clonotype occurred a few times. The chain combines TRBV4-1 with TRBJ2-7, with 8 bases lining up with TRBD2. Trimming at V came to 0 bases and at J to 2 bases, leaving 3 bases not matched to a gene. This CDR3 has 15 residues. CDR1 and CDR2 (germline): MGHRA, YSYEKL. CDR3 sequence (DNA): TGCGCCAGCAGCCAAGAGAGCGGGAGAGCCTACGAGCAGTACTTC. Translation: CASSQESGRAYEQYF.

This clonotype has at least ten counts. The chain joins TRBV6-2 or TRBV6-3 to TRBJ1-1; D gene unclear. The CDR3 extends over 12 amino acids. V was trimmed by 4 bases and J by 7 bases, leaving 10 bases between them. Germline V gives CDR1 MNHEY, CDR2 SVGEGT. This CDR3 is CASSFGRHEAFF. The CDR3 nucleotides read TGTGCCAGCAGTTTCGGACGGCATGAAGCTTTCTTT.

This clonotype came up many times. The chain recombines TRBV29-1 with TRBJ1-2; D is perhaps TRBD1 (5 bases). The CDR3 has 11 residues. Germline CDR1 SQVTM, CDR2 ANQGSEA. Trimming left V 7 bases short and J 4 bases short, with 10 bases between. The CDR3 loop reads CSGGDVYGYTF. The CDR3 region has the DNA TGCAGCGGAGGGGACGTCTATGGCTACACCTTC.

The rearrangement uses TRBV7-9 and TRBJ1-3; unclear D gene. The CDR3 covers 13 residues. Germline CDR1 SEHNR, CDR2 FQNEAQ (reference sequence). The V and J ends lost 2 bases and 4 bases respectively, with 6 bases between them. CDR3 sequence: CASSLPVGNTIYF. In DNA, the CDR3 is TGTGCCAGCAGCTTACCAGTAGGAAACACCATATATTTT.

The sample holds many counts of this clonotype. This chain joins TRBV20-1 and TRBJ2-5; 9 bases match TRBD2. The V gene end was trimmed by 5 bases and the J gene end by 3 bases; junction bases not matched to a gene: 13. The CDR3 covers 16 residues. Per the germline V gene, CDR1 is DFQATT and CDR2 is SNEGSKA (reference sequence). CDR3 residues: CSAGPLAGGPKETQYF. The DNA of the CDR3 is TGCAGTGCTGGGCCTCTGGCGGGAGGGCCTAAAGAGACCCAGTACTTC.

V and J are TRBV28 and TRBJ2-1; 11 bases line up with TRBD2. With V trimmed by 6 bases and J by 1 base, 11 bases remained unmatched. The germline CDR1 and CDR2 sequences are MDHEN and SYDVKM. The CDR3 runs 18 residues. The CDR3 reads CASRQGTSGGYSYNEQFF. The CDR3 coding sequence is TGTGCCAGCAGGCAGGGGACTAGCGGAGGATATTCCTACAATGAGCAGTTCTTC.

At least ten counts were recorded for this clonotype. J is TRBJ2-1 and V is TRBV7-9, with 11 nucleotides matching TRBD2. After removal of 6 bases from V and 5 bases from J, the junction contained 3 bases not matched to a gene. The CDR3 sequence is 14 residues long. CDR1 SEHNR and CDR2 FQNEAQ come from the germline V gene (reference sequence). CDR3 loop: CASRVSGGDNEQFF. CDR3 sequence (DNA): TGTGCCAGCAGGGTTAGCGGGGGGGACAATGAGCAGTTCTTC.

This clonotype was detected many times. The chain recombines TRBV27 with TRBJ2-1; no clear D. Trimming took 7 bases from V and 6 from J, leaving 16 bases between them. The germline gives CDR1 MNHEY, CDR2 SMNVEV (reference sequence). This CDR3 comprises 14 residues. CDR3 amino acids: CASKRGTGRNEQFF. DNA for the CDR3: TGTGCCAGCAAGAGAGGAACGGGCCGCAATGAGCAGTTCTTC.

This clonotype was observed many times. The CDR3 region has the DNA TGTGCCAGCAGCTTAGCAATGACCAAAAAGGGCAATCAGCCCCAGCATTTT. This gives the protein CASSLAMTKKGNQPQHF. The V call is TRBV7-9, the J call TRBJ1-5, with unresolved D. In germline, CDR1 is SEHNR, CDR2 FQNEAQ (reference sequence). This CDR3 region has 17 residues. V lost 0 bases to trimming and J lost 2 bases, with 14 bases between them.

This clonotype appeared many times. The chain couples TRBV5-1 to TRBJ2-1, with 14 positions matching TRBD2. Germline V CDR1 and CDR2: SGHRS, YFSETQ. With V trimmed by 3 bases and J by 7 bases, 3 bases remained unmatched. The CDR3 totals 15 residues. CDR3 sequence reads: CASSSGLAGDNEQFF. DNA for the CDR3: TGCGCCAGCAGCTCGGGACTAGCGGGAGATAATGAGCAGTTCTTC.

This clonotype was seen many times. The V gene is TRBV28, the J gene TRBJ2-7; the D gene could be TRBD1 or TRBD2 (6 bases each). The CDR3 runs to 14 residues. The germline CDR1 and CDR2 sequences are MDHEN and SYDVKM. Trimming pared 3 bases from V and 2 bases from J, leaving 11 bases between. This chain's CDR3 is CASSFRGETYEQYF. The CDR3 DNA reads as TGTGCCAGCAGTTTTAGGGGGGAGACCTACGAGCAGTACTTC.

This clonotype turned up a few times. This chain links TRBV6-5 with TRBJ1-1; a weak D match, TRBD1 (5 bases). Germline CDR1 MNHEY, CDR2 SVGAGI. V shed 0 bases and J shed 4 bases, with 12 bases lying between them. The CDR3 consists of 15 residues. CDR3: CASSYSRAGTTEAFF. The CDR3 DNA follows: TGTGCCAGCAGTTACTCGAGGGCAGGGACCACTGAAGCTTTCTTT.

At least ten counts were recorded for this clonotype. V and J are TRBV9 and TRBJ2-7, with 13 positions matching TRBD2. From germline, CDR1 is SGDLS and CDR2 YYNGEE. Trimming at V came to 4 bases and at J to 2 bases, leaving 21 bases not matched to a gene. CDR3 length: 21 amino acids. The chain's CDR3 is CASSPTPHAGLAGVWPYEQYV. CDR3 DNA: TGTGCCAGCAGCCCGACCCCTCATGCTGGACTAGCGGGAGTTTGGCCCTACGAGCAGTACGTC.

This clonotype was found many times. The V gene is TRBV7-3, the J gene TRBJ1-2, with a weak D call TRBD1 (6 bases). The V gene lost 5 bases and the J gene lost 8 bases, with 27 bases spanning the gap. Germline loops: CDR1 SGHTA, CDR2 FQGTGA. The CDR3 runs to 17 residues. CDR3 sequence: CASSVDPWTVGVEGYTF. The CDR3 DNA sequence: TGTGCCAGCAGCGTCGACCCATGGACAGTTGGGGTGGAGGGCTACACCTTC.

This clonotype has more than one count but fewer than ten. The gene calls are TRBV5-1 and TRBJ1-1; tentatively, D is TRBD1 (6 bases). The V gene lost 4 bases and the J gene lost 1 base, with 14 bases spanning the gap. The CDR3 is 15 amino acids. Germline loops: CDR1 SGHRS, CDR2 YFSETQ. The CDR3 nucleotides are TGCGCCAGCAGCCCGACCGGGACATGGAACACTGAAGCTTTCTTT. It translates to CASSPTGTWNTEAFF.

This chain links TRBV7-8 with TRBJ2-7, with a possible D match to TRBD1 (6 bases). Germline CDR1 is SGHVS and CDR2 is FQNEAQ. The V gene lost 5 bases and the J gene lost 4 bases, with 15 bases spanning the gap. This CDR3 contains 14 residues. The CDR3 nucleotides are TGTGCCAGCAGCCCCTTCAGGGGCGAGTACGAGCAGTACTTC. This translates into CASSPFRGEYEQYF.

The table lists this clonotype with many counts. Germline and junction disagree at one end, which may indicate a read error. This chain uses TRBV27 with TRBJ2-7, with a possible D match to TRBD2 (6 bases). The V gene's germline CDR1 is MNHEY and CDR2 SMNVEV (reference sequence). The CDR3 consists of 13 residues. CDR3 residues: CASSLRGSFEQYF. DNA of the CDR3: TGTGCCAGCAGTTTGCGGGGCTCCTTCGAGCAGTACTTC.

This clonotype showed up many times. The rearrangement uses TRBV3-1 and TRBJ2-7; D gene uncertain. Trimming pared 8 bases from V and 0 bases from J, leaving 11 bases between. This CDR3 has 13 amino acids. Germline assignment: CDR1 LGHDT and CDR2 YNNKEL (reference sequence). CDR3 sequence: CASGWLDSYEQYF. As DNA, the CDR3 is TGTGCCAGCGGATGGCTGGACTCCTACGAGCAGTACTTC.